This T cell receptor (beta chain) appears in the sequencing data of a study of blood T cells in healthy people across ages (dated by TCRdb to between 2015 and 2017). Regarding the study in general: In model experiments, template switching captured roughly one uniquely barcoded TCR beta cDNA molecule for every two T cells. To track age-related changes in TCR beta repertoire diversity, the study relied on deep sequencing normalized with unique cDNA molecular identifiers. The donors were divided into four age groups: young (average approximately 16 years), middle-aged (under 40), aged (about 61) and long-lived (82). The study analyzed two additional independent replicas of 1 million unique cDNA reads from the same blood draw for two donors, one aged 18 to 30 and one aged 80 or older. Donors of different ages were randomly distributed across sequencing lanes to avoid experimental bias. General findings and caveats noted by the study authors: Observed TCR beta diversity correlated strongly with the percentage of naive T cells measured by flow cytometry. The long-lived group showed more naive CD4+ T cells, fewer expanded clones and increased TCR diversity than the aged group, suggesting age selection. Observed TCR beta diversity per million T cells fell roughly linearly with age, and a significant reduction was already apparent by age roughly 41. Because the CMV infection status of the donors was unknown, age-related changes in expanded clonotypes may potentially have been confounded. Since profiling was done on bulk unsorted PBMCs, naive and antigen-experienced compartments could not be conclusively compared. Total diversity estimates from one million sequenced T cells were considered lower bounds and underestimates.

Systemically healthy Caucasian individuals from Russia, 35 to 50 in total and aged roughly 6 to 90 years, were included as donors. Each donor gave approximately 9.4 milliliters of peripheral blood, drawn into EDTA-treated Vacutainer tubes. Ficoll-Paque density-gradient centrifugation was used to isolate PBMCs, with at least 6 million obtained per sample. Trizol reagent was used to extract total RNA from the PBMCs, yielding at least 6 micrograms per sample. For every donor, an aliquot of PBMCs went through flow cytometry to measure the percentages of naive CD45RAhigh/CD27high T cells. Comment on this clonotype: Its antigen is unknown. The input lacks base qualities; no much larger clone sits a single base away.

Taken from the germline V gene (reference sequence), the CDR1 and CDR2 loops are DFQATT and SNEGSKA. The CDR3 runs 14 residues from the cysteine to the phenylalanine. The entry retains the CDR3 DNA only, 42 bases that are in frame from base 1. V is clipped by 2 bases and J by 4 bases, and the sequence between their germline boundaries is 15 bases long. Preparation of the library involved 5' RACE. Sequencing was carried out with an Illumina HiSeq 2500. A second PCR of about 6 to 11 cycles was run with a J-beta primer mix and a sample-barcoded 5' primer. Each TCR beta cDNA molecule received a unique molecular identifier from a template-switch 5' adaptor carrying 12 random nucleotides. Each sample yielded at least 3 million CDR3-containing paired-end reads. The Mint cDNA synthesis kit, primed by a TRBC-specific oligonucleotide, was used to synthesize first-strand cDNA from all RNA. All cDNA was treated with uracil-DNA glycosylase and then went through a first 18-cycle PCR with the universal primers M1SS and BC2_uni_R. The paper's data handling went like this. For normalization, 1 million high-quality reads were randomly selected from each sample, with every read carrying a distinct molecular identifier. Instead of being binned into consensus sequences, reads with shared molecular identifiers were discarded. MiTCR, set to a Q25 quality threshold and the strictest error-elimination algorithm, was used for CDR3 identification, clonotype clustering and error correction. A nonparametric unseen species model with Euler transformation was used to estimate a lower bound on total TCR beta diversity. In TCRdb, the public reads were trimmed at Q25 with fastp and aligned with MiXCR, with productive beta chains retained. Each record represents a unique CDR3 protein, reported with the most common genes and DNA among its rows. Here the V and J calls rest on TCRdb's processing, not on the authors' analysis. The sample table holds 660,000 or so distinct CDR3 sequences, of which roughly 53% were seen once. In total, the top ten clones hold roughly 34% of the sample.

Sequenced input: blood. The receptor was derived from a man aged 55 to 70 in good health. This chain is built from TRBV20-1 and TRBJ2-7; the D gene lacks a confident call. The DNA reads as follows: TGCAGTGCTAGACCTCCGGACGGCACGTACGAGCAGTACTTC. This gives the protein CSARPPDGTYEQYF.